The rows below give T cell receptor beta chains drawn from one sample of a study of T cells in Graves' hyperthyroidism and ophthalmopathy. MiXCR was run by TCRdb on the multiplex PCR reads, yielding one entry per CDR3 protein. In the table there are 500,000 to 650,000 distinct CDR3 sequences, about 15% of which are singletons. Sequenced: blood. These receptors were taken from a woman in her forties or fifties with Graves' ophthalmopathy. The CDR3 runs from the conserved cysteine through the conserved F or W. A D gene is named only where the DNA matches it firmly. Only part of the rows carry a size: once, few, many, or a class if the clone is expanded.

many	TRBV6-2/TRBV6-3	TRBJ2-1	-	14	TGTGCCAGCAGTAACCGGGCCGAATACAATGAGCAGTTCTTC	CASSNRAEYNEQFF
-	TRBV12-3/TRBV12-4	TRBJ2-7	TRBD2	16	TGTGCCAGCGCGGGACTAGCGGGAGGGTACCCCTACGAGCAGTACTTC	CASAGLAGGYPYEQYF
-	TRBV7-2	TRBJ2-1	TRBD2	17	TGTGCCAGCAGCTTAGGGACTAGCGGGAGGGCCGGGAATGAGCAGTTCTTC	CASSLGTSGRAGNEQFF
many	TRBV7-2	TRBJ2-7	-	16	TGTGCCAGCAGCTTAGCGGGGGGACAGTATTCGTACGAGCAGTACTTC	CASSLAGGQYSYEQYF
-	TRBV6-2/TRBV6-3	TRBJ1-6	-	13	TGTGCCAGCAGCCGCAATAGGGCGTCACCCCTCCACTTT	CASSRNRASPLHF
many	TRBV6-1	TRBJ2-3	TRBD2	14	TGTGCCAGCAGTAAGCGGGAGGGCCAAGATACGCAGTATTTT	CASSKREGQDTQYF
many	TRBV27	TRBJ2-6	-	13	TGTGCCAGCAGTTTGTGGGGGTATAGCGTCCTGACTTTC	CASSLWGYSVLTF
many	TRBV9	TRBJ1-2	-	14	TGTGCCAGCAGCGTAGGTGGGGGCGGCGATGGCTACACCTTC	CASSVGGGGDGYTF
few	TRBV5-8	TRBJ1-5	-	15	TGTGCCAGCAGCTGGGACGGGGACAACGATCAGCCCCAGCATTTT	CASSWDGDNDQPQHF
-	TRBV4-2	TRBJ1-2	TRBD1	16	TGTGCCAGCAGCCAAGGCCGGGACAGGGTGCGGAATGGCTACACCTTC	CASSQGRDRVRNGYTF
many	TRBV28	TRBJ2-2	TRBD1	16	TGTGCCAGCAGTTTAGTAGGACAGGGAATCGCCGGGGAGCTGTTTTTT	CASSLVGQGIAGELFF
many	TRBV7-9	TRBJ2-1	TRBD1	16	TGTGCCAGCAGCTTAGAGGGCCGGGACAGGAGCAATGAGCAGTTCTTC	CASSLEGRDRSNEQFF
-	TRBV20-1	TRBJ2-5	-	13	TGCAGTGCTGGATCGGCGGCCGGGGAGACCCAGTACTTC	CSAGSAAGETQYF
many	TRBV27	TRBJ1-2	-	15	TGTGCCAGCAGCCATGGAGACAGGCCTAACTATGGCTACACCTTC	CASSHGDRPNYGYTF
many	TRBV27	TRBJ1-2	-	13	TGTGCCAGCAGTTTATCGGGGAGCTATGGCTACACCTTC	CASSLSGSYGYTF
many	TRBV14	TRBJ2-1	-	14	TGTGCCAGCAGCCAGGGGGCAAGGAACAATGAGCAGTTCTTC	CASSQGARNNEQFF
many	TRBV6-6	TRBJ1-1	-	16	TGTGCCAGCAGTTACGATTTTGGGAGGGTGAGCACTGAAGCTTTCTTT	CASSYDFGRVSTEAFF
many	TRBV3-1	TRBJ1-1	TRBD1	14	TGTGCCAGCAGCGCACGGGACAGGGACACTGAAGCTTTCTTT	CASSARDRDTEAFF
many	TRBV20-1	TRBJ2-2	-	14	TGCAGTGCTAGTCGGCTAGCTTCAGGCGGGGAGCTGTTTTTT	CSASRLASGGELFF
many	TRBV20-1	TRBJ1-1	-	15	TGCAGTGCTAGAGATCTTACAGGGCAAAACACTGAAGCTTTCTTT	CSARDLTGQNTEAFF
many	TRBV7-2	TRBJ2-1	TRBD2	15	TGTGCCAGCAGCCCAGCGGGAGGAGAAACCAATGAGCAGTTCTTC	CASSPAGGETNEQFF
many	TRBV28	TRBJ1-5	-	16	TGTGCCAGCAATCGGGGGGGCCCCGGTGGCAATCAGCCCCAGCATTTT	CASNRGGPGGNQPQHF
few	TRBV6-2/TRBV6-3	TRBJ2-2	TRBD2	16	TGTGCCAGCAGTTACGGACTAGCGGGAGCCACCGGGGAGCTGTTTTTT	CASSYGLAGATGELFF
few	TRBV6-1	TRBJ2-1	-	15	TGTGCCAGCACTGCGGGTTCGAGCTCCTACAATGAGCAGTTCTTC	CASTAGSSSYNEQFF
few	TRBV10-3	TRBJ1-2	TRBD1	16	TGTGCCATCAGTGAAGTTTTTGGGACAGGGATGGATGGCTACACCTTC	CAISEVFGTGMDGYTF
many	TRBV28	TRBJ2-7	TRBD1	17	TGTGCCAGCAGTGAGGACAGGGGGCGCACCGAGTCCTACGAGCAGTACTTC	CASSEDRGRTESYEQYF
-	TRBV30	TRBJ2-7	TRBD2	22	TGTGCCTGGAGTGTACTCGGTGGCACCAATAACCATCTAGCGGGAGTTGGCTACGAGCAGTACTTC	CAWSVLGGTNNHLAGVGYEQYF
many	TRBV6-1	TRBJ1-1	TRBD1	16	TGTGCCAGCAGTCGGCGACAGGGGAGGGTGAACACTGAAGCTTTCTTT	CASSRRQGRVNTEAFF
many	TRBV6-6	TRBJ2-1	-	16	TGTGCCAGCAGTTACTCCGGGACTGGGGCTGGTAATGAGCAGTTCTTC	CASSYSGTGAGNEQFF
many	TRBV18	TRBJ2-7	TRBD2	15	TGTGCCAGCTCACCGGGACTAGCGGTGATCCACGAGCAGTACTTC	CASSPGLAVIHEQYF
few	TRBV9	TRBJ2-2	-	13	TGTGCCAGCAGCCCCTACCGGACCGGGGAGCTGTTTTTT	CASSPYRTGELFF
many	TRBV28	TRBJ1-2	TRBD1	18	TGTGCCAGCAGTTTACGACCTTCCGCCAGGGGGCCTAACTATGGCTACACCTTC	CASSLRPSARGPNYGYTF
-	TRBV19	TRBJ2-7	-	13	TGTGCCAGTAGTATTGGGCGCCTCTACGAGCAGTACTTC	CASSIGRLYEQYF
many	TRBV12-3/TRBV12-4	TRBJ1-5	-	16	TGTGCCAGCAGGGCAAGACGGAAGTCTAGCAATCAGCCCCAGCATTTT	CASRARRKSSNQPQHF
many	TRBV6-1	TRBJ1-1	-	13	TGTGCCAGCAGTGGGGAGTTCGGGATAGAAGCTTTCTTT	CASSGEFGIEAFF
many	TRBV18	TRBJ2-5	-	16	TGTGCCAGCTCACCGGTAGCAGGGGTGTACCAAGAGACCCAGTACTTC	CASSPVAGVYQETQYF
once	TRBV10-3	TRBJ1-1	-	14	TGTGCCATCAGTACTCGGGACAAGAACACTGAAGCTTTCTTT	CAISTRDKNTEAFF
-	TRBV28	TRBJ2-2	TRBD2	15	TGTGCCAGCAGGTGGGGGGGAGCGAACACCGGGGAGCTGGTTTTT	CASRWGGANTGELVF
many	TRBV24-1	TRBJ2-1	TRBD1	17	TGTGCCACCAGTTCGATTAAAACCGGGACAGGCTACAATGAGCAGTTCTTC	CATSSIKTGTGYNEQFF
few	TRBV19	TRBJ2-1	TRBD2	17	TGTGCCAGTAGTCCCTCTAGCGGGAGGAGCTCCTACAATGAGCAGTTCTTC	CASSPSSGRSSYNEQFF
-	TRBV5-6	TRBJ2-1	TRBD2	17	TGTGCCGGCAGCTTGGGTCCTAGCGGGAGTATGGTGTATGAGCAGTTCTTC	CAGSLGPSGSMVYEQFF